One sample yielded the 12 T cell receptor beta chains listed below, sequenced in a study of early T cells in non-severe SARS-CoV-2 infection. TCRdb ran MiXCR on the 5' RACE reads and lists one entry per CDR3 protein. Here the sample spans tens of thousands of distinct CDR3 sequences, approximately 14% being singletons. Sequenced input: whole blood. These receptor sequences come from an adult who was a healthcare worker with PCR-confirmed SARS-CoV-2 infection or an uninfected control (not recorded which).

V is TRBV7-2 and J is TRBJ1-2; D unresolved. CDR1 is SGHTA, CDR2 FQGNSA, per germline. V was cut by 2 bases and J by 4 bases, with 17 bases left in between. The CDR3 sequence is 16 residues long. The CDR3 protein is CASSLSGLGTGYGYTF. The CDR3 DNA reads TGTGCCAGCAGCTTAAGTGGTCTGGGAACTGGCTATGGCTACACCTTC.

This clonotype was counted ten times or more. The CDR3 protein is CASSRDRLLYGYTF. The CDR3 DNA reads TGTGCCAGCTCCCGAGACAGGCTACTCTATGGCTACACCTTC. The chain employs TRBV2 and TRBJ1-2, with a tentative D call TRBD1 (6 bases). Between the trimmed V and J ends, which lost 8 bases and 4 bases, there was a span of 17 bases. There are 14 residues in the CDR3. CDR1 and CDR2 (germline): SNHLY, FYNNEI. Together with reference TRBV2 and TRBJ1-2, the CDR3 gives the full variable domain: EPEVTQTPSHQVTQMGQEVILRCVPISNHLYFYWYRQILGQKVEFLVSFYNNEISEKSEIFDDQFSVERPDGSNFTLKIRSTKLEDSAMYFCASSRDRLLYGYTFGSGTRLTVV.

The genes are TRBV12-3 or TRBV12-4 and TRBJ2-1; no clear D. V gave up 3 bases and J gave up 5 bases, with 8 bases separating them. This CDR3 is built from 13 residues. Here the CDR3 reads CASSFTSDNEQFF. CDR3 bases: TGTGCCAGCAGTTTCACGAGTGACAATGAGCAGTTCTTC.

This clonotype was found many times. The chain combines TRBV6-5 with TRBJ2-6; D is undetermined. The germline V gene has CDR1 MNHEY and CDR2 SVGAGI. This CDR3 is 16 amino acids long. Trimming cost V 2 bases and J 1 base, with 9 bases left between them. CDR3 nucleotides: TGTGCCAGCAGTTACGCCGCAGGTTCTGGGGCCAACGTCCTGACTTTC. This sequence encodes CASSYAAGSGANVLTF.

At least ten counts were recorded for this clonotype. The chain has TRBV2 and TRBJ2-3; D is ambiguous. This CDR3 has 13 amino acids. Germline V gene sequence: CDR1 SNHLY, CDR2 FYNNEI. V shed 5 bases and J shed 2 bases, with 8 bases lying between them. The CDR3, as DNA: TGTGCCAGCAGTCCACCCTTCACAGATACGCAGTATTTT. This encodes CASSPPFTDTQYF.

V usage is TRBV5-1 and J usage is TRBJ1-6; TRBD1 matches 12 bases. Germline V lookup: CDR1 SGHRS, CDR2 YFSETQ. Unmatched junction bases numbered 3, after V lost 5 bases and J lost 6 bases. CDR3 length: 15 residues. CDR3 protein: CASRKGQGANSPLHF. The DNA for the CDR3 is TGCGCCAGCAGAAAGGGACAGGGGGCTAATTCACCCCTCCACTTT.

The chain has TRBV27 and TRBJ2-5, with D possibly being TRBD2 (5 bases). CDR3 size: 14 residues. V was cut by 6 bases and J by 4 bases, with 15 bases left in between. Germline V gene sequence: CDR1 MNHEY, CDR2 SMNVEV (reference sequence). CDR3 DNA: TGTGCCAGCAGAACACTAGGATTTGGAGAGACCCAGTACTTC. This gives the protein CASRTLGFGETQYF.

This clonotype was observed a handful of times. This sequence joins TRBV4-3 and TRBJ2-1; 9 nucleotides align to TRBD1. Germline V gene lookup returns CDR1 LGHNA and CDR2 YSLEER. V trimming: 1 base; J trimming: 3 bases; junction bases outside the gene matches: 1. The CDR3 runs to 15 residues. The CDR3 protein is CASSQGTGVYNEQFF. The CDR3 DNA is TGCGCCAGCAGCCAAGGGACAGGGGTCTACAATGAGCAGTTCTTC.

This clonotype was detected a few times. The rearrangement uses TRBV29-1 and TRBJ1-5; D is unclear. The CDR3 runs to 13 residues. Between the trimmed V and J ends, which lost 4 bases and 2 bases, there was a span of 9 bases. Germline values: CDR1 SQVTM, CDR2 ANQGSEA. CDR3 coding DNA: TGCAGCGTTGCAGACGGACGCAATCAGCCCCAGCATTTT. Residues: CSVADGRNQPQHF.

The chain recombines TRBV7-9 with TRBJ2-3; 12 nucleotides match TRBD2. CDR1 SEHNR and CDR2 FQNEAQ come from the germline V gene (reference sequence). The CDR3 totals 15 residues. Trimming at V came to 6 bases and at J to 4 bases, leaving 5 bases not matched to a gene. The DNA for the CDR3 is TGTGCCAGCAGAAACCTAGCGGGGGGGCCAGATACGCAGTATTTT. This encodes CASRNLAGGPDTQYF.

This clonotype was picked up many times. The CDR3 bases are TGTGCCAGCAGCCGGGACGGAGCTAATCAGCCCCAGCATTTT. The encoded protein is CASSRDGANQPQHF. This rearrangement joins TRBV6-5 to TRBJ1-5, with D possibly being TRBD1 (5 bases). The CDR3 contains 14 residues. V was shortened by 6 bases and J by 4 bases, with 13 bases between the two germline ends. Germline-derived CDR1 and CDR2 are MNHEY and SVGAGI.

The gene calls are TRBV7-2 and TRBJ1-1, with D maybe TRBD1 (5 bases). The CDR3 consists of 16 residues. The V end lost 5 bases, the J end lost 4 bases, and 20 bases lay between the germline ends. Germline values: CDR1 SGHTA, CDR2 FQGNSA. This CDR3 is CASSPFGGIWGTEAFF. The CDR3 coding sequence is TGTGCCAGCAGCCCTTTCGGGGGTATTTGGGGCACTGAAGCTTTCTTT.